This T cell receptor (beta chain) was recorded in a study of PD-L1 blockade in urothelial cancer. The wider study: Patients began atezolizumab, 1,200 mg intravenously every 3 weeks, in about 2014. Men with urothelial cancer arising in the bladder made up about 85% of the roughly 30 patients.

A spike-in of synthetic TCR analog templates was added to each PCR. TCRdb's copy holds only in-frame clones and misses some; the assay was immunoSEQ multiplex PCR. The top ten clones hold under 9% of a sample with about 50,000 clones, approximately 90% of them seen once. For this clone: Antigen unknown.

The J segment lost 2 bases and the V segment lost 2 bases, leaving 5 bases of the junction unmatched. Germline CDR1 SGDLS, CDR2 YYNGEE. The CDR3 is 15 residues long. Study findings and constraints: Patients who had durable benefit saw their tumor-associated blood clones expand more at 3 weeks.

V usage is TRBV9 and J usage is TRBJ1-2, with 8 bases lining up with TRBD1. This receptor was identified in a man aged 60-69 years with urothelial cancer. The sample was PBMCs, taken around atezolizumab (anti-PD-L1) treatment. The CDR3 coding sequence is TGTGCCAGCAGCGTCCAGGGGGCAAGAAACTATGGCTACACCTTC. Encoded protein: CASSVQGARNYGYTF.